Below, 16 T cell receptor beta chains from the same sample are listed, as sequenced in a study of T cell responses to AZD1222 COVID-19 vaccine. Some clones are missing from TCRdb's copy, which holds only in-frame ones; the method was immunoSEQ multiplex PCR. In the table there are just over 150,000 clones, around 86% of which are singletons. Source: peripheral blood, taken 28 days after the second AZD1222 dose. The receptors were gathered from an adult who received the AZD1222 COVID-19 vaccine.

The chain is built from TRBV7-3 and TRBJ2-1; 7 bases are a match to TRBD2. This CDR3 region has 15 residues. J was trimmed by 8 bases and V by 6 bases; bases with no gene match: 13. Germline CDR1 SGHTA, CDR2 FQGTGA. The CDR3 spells CASSHLGGAVHEQFF. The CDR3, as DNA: TGTGCCAGCAGTCATTTGGGAGGGGCGGTACATGAGCAGTTCTTC.

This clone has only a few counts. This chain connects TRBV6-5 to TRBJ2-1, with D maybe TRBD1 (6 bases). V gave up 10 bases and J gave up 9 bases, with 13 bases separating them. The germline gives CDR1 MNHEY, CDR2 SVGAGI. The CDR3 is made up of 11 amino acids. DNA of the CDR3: TGTGCCACCTCAACCAGGGGTGAGCAGTTCTTC. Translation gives CATSTRGEQFF.

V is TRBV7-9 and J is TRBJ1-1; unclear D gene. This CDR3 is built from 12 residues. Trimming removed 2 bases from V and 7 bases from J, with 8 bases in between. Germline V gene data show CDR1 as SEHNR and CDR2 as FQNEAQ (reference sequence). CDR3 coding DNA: TGTGCCAGCAGCTTAAGTGGAGGTGAAGCTTTCTTT. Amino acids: CASSLSGGEAFF.

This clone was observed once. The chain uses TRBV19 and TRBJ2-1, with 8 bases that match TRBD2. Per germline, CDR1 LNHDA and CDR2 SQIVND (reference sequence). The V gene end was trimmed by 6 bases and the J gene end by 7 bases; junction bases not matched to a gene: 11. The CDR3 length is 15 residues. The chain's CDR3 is CASRIPGLDANEQFF. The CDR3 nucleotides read TGTGCCAGTAGGATACCGGGACTAGATGCGAATGAGCAGTTCTTC. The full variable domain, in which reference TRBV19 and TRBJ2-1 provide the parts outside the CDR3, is DGGITQSPKYLFRKEGQNVTLSCEQNLNHDAMYWYRQDPGQGLRLIYYSQIVNDFQKGDIAEGYSVSREKKESFPLTVTSAQKNPTAFYLCASRIPGLDANEQFFGPGTRLTVL.

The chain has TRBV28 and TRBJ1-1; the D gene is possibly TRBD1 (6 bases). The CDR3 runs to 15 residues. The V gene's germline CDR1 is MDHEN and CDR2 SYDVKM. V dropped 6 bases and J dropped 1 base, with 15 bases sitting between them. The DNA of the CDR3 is TGTGCCAGCAGCTCCCCCCCCAGGGGGAACACTGAAGCTTTCTTT. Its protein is CASSSPPRGNTEAFF.

Here the CDR3 DNA reads TGTGCCAGCAGCGTAGCTCAGGCCGGTGAGCAGTTCTTC. It codes for CASSVAQAGEQFF. The V call is TRBV9, the J call TRBJ2-1; D remains unclear. The germline V gene encodes CDR1 SGDLS and CDR2 YYNGEE. CDR3 size: 13 residues. Trimming took off 0 bases at V and 9 bases at J, with 10 bases between the two ends.

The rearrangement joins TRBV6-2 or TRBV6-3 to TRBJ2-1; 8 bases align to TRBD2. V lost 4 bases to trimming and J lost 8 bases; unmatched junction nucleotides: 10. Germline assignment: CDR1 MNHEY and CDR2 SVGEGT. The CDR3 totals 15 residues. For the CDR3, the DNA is TGTGCCAGCAGTTTACACGGGACTAGATGGTATGAGCAGTTCTTC. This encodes CASSLHGTRWYEQFF.

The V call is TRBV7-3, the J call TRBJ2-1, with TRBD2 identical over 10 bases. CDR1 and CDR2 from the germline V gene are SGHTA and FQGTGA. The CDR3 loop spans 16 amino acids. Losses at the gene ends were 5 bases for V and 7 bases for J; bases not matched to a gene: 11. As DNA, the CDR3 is TGTGCCAGCAGCCTCGGTTCGAGCGGGAGGGCTAATGAGCAGTTCTTC. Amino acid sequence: CASSLGSSGRANEQFF.

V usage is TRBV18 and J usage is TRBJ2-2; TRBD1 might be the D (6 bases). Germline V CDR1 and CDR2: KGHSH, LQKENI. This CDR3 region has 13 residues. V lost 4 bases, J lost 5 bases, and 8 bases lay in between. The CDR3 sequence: CASSLTGTGELFF. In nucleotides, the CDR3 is TGTGCCAGCTCACTCACAGGGACCGGGGAGCTGTTTTTT.

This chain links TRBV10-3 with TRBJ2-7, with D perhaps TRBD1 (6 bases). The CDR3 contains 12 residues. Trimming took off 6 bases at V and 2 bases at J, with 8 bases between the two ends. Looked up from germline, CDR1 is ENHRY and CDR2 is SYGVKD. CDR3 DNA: TGTGCCATCAGATCAGGGGCCTACGAGCAGTACTTC. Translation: CAIRSGAYEQYF.

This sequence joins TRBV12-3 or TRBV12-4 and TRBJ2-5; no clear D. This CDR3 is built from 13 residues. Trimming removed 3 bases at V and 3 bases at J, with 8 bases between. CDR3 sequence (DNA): TGTGCCAGCAGTTTCGGAAGGAAAGAGACCCAGTACTTC. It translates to CASSFGRKETQYF.

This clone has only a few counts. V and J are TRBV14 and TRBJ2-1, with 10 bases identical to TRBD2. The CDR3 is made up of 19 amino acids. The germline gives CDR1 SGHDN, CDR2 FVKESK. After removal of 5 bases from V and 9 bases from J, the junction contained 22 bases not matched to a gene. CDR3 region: CASSGDRTHSGRSYSEQFF. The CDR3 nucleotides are TGTGCCAGCAGCGGGGACCGAACGCATAGCGGGAGGTCTTATTCTGAGCAGTTCTTC.

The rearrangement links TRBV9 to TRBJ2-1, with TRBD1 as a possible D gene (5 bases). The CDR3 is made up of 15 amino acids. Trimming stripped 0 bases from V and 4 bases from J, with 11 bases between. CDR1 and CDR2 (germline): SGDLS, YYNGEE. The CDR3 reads CASSVDSGLYNEQFF. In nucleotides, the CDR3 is TGTGCCAGCAGCGTAGATTCAGGGTTGTACAATGAGCAGTTCTTC.

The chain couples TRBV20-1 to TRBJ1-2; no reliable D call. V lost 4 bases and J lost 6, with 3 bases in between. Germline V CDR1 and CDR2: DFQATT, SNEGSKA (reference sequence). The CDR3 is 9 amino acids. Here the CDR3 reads CSAIHGYTF. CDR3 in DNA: TGCAGTGCTATCCATGGCTACACCTTC.

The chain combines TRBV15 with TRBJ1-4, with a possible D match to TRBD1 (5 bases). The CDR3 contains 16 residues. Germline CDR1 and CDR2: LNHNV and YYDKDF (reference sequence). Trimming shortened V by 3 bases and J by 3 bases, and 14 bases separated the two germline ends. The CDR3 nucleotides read TGTGCCACCAGCAGGGGCTCGGGGGACCCTAATGAAAAACTGTTTTTT. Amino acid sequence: CATSRGSGDPNEKLFF.

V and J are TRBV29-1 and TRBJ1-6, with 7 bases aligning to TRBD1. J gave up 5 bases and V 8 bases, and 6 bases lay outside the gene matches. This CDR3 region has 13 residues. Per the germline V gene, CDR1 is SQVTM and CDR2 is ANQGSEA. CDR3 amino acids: CSTRDSDNSPLHF. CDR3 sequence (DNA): TGCAGCACCCGGGACAGTGATAATTCACCCCTCCACTTT.